One sample yielded the 2 T cell receptor beta chains listed below, sequenced in a study of beta chain features in type 1 diabetes. Findings and caveats of the study: Shorter TCRB CDR3s, moderately but significantly so, marked every one of the four CD4+ subsets in Type 1 diabetes patients.

No antigen is known for these receptors. Sequencing targeted expressed TCRB transcripts, as all isolated RNA had been reverse transcribed. Produced via immunoSEQ multiplex PCR; TCRdb's table is partial and in-frame only. The table records around 260,000 clones, roughly 24% of them present only once. The sequencing sample was made of naive CD4+ T cells from blood. The receptors come from a woman aged 25 to 45 with type 1 diabetes.

In this sample, this clone turned up a few times. The CDR3 here is CASSPPARGREQFF. CDR3 in DNA: TGTGCCAGCTCACCACCGGCCAGGGGCCGTGAGCAGTTCTTC. V gene TRBV18 combines with J gene TRBJ2-1; weak D call: TRBD1 (6 bases). Germline CDR1 and CDR2: KGHSH and LQKENI. Between the trimmed V and J ends, which lost 0 bases and 9 bases, there was a span of 12 bases. There are 14 residues in the CDR3. Complete variable domain (other parts from reference TRBV18 and TRBJ2-1): NAGVMQNPRHLVRRRGQEARLRCSPMKGHSHVYWYRQLPEEGLKFMVYLQKENIIDESGMPKERFSAEFPKEGPSILRIQQVVRGDSAAYFCASSPPARGREQFFGPGTRLTVL.

V usage is TRBV29-1 and J usage is TRBJ1-1; no clear D. V dropped 7 bases and J dropped 3 bases, with 15 bases sitting between them. The CDR3 consists of 13 residues. CDR1 is SQVTM, CDR2 ANQGSEA, per germline. The CDR3 DNA follows: TGCAGCGCAGAGGGAGTCGGGGACACTGAAGCTTTCTTT. This translates into CSAEGVGDTEAFF.